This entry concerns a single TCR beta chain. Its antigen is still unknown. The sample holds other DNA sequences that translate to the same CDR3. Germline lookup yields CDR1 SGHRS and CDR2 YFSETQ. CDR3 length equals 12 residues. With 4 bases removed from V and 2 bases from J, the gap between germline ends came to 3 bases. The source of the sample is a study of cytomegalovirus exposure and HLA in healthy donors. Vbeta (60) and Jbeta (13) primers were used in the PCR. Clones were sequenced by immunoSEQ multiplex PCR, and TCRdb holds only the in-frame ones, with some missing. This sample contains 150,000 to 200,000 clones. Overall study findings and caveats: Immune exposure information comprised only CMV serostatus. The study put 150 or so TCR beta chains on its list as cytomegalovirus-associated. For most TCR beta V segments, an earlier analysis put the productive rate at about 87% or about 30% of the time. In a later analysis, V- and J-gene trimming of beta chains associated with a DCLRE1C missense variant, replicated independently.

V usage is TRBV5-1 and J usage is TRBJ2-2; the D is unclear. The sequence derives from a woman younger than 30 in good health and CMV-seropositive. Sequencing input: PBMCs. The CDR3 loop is CASSLNTGELFF. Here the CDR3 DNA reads TGCGCCAGCAGCCTCAACACCGGGGAGCTGTTTTTT. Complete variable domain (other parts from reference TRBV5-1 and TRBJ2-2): KAGVTQTPRYLIKTRGQQVTLSCSPISGHRSVSWYQQTPGQGLQFLFEYFSETQRNKGNFPGRFSGRQFSNSRSEMNVSTLELGDSALYLCASSLNTGELFFGEGSRLTVL.